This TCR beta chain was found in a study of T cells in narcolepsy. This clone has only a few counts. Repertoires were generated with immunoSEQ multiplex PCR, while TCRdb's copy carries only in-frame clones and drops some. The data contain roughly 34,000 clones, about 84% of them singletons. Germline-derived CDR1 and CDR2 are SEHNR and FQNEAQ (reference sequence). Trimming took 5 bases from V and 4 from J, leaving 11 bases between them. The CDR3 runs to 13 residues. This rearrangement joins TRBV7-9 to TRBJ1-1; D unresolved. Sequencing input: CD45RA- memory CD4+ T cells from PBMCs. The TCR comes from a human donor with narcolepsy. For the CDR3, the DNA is TGTGCCAGCAGCGCAACCCGGGGCACTGAAGCTTTCTTT. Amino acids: CASSATRGTEAFF.